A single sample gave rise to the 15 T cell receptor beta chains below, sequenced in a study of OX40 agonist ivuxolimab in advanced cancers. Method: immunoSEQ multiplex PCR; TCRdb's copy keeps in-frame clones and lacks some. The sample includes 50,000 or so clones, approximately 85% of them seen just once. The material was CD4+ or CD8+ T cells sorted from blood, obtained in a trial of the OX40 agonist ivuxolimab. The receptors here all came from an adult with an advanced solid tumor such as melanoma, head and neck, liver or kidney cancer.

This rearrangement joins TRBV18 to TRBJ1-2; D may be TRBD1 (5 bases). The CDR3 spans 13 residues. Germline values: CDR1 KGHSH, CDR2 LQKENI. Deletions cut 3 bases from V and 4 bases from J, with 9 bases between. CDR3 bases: TGTGCCAGCTCACCTAGGGGCTCCTATGGCTACACCTTC. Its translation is CASSPRGSYGYTF. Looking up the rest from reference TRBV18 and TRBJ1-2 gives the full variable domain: NAGVMQNPRHLVRRRGQEARLRCSPMKGHSHVYWYRQLPEEGLKFMVYLQKENIIDESGMPKERFSAEFPKEGPSILRIQQVVRGDSAAYFCASSPRGSYGYTFGSGTRLTVV.

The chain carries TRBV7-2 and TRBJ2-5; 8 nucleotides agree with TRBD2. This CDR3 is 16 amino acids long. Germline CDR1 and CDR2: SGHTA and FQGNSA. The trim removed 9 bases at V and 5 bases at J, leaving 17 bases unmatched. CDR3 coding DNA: TGTGCCAGTGTCCTGGCGGGGGGTCCTATCATGGAGACCCAGTACTTC. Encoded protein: CASVLAGGPIMETQYF.

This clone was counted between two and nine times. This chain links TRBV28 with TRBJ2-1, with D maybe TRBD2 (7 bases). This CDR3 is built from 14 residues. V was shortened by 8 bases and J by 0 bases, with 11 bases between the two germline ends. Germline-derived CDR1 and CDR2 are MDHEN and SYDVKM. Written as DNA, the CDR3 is TGTGCCAGCGTACGGGGGGCCTCCTACAATGAGCAGTTCTTC. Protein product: CASVRGASYNEQFF.

For the CDR3, the DNA is TGTGCCAGCTCACCACAGGGGGCGCGGGGCTACACCTTC. It is translated as CASSPQGARGYTF. The rearrangement joins TRBV18 to TRBJ1-2; 7 positions agree with TRBD1. The CDR3 spans 13 residues. Germline V gene data show CDR1 as KGHSH and CDR2 as LQKENI. The ends lost 1 base at V and 8 bases at J; junction bases unmatched: 4.

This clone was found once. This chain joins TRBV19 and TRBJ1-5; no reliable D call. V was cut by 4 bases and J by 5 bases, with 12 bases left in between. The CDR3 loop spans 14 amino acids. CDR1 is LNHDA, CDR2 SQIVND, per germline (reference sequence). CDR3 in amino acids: CASSTDKWYQPQHF. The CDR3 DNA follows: TGTGCCAGTAGTACCGACAAATGGTATCAGCCCCAGCATTTT.

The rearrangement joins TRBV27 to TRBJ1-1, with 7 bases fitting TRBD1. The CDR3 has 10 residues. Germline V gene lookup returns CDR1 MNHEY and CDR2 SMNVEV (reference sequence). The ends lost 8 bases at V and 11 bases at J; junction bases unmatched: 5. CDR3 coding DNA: TGTGCCAGCGGAGCAGGGGGGGCTTTCTTT. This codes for CASGAGGAFF.

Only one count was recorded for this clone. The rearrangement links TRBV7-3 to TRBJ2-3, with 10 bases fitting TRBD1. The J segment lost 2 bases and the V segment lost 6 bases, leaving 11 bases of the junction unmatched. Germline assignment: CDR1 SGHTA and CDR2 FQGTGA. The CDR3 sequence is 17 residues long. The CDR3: CASSPDPGQGLTDTQYF. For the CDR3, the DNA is TGTGCCAGCAGTCCAGACCCGGGACAGGGGCTCACAGATACGCAGTATTTT.

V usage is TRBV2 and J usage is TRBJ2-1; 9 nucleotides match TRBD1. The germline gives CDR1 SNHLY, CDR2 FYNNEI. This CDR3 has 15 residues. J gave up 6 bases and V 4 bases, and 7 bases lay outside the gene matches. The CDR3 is CASSARTGVVNEQFF. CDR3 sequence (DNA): TGTGCCAGCAGTGCCCGGACAGGGGTGGTCAATGAGCAGTTCTTC.

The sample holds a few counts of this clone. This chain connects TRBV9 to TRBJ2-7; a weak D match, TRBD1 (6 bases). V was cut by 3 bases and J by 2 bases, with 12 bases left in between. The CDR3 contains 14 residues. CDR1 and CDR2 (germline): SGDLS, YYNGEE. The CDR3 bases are TGTGCCAGCAGCGGCCGGGACACAGCCTACGAGCAGTACTTC. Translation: CASSGRDTAYEQYF.

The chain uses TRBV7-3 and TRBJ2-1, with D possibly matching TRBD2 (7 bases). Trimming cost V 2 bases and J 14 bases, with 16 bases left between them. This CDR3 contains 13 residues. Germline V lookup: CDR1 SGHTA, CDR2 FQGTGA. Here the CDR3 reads CASSLDRGAPEFF. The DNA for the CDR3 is TGTGCCAGCAGCTTAGATCGGGGGGCCCCCGAGTTCTTC.

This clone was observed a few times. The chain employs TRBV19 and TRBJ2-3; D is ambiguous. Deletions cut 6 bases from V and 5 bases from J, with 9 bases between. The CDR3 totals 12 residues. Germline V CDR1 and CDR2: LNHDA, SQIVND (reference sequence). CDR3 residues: CASSPWGDTQYF. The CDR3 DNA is TGTGCCAGTAGCCCCTGGGGAGATACGCAGTATTTT.

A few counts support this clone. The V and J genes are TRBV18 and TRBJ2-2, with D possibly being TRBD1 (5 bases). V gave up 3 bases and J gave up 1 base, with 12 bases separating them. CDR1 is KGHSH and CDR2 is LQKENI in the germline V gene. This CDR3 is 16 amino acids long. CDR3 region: CASSPGQSLNTGELFF. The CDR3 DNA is TGTGCCAGCTCACCCGGACAATCATTGAACACCGGGGAGCTGTTTTTT.

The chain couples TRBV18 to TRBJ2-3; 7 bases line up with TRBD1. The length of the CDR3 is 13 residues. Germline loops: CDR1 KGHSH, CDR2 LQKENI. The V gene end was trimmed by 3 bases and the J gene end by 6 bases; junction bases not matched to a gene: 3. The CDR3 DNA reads TGTGCCAGCTCACCCCCGACAGGGGATACGCAGTATTTT. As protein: CASSPPTGDTQYF.

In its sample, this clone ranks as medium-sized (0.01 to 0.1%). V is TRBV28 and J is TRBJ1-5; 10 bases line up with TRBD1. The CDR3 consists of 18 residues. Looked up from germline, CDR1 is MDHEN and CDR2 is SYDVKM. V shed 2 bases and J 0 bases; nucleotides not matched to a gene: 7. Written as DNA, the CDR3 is TGTGCCAGCAGTTTAAGGGACAGGGGCGGTTATAGCAATCAGCCCCAGCATTTT. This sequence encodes CASSLRDRGGYSNQPQHF.

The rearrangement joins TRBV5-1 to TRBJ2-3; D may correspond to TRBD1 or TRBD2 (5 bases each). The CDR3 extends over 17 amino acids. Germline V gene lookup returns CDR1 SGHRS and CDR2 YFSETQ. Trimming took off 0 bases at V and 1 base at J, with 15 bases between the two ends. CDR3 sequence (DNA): TGCGCCAGCAGCTTGGCCGGGGCGGCCCAACGCACAGATACGCAGTATTTT. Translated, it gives CASSLAGAAQRTDTQYF.